The next 6 T cell receptor beta chains were all read from a single sample in a study of cytomegalovirus exposure and HLA in healthy donors (dated by TCRdb to the late 2010s). The protocol used for the library was the immunoSEQ multiplex PCR assay. For the multiplex PCR, a mixture combining 60 forward primers for TCR Vbeta segments and 13 reverse primers for TCR Jbeta segments was used. Entries here come from immuneACCESS through TCRdb and include only in-frame sequences with V and J called. Some clones fail to appear in such tables; in the studies checked, an unresolved V gene covers under half of the shortfall, and the cause of the remainder is unknown. Here the sample has approximately 180,000 clones; roughly 81% occur a single time. 4.8% of the sample belongs to the ten largest clones. Material: PBMCs. These receptors were obtained from a girl aged 5-17 years in good health and CMV-seropositive.

The CDR3 DNA sequence: TGTGCCAGCAGCTTAGTAGCAGTGACTGAAGCTTTCTTT. It specifies CASSLVAVTEAFF. The chain joins TRBV11-3 to TRBJ1-1; D uncertain. Germline V gene sequence: CDR1 SGHNT, CDR2 YENEEA. This CDR3 has 13 residues. V lost 1 base and J lost 5, with 8 bases in between. Filled out from reference TRBV11-3 and TRBJ1-1, the complete variable domain reads EAGVVQSPRYKIIEKKQPVAFWCNPISGHNTLYWYLQNLGQGPELLIRYENEEAVDDSQLPKDRFSAERLKGVDSTLKIQPAELGDSAVYLCASSLVAVTEAFFGQGTRLTVV.

The count of this clone is one. V usage is TRBV19 and J usage is TRBJ2-1; 8 positions match TRBD1. CDR1 and CDR2 (germline): LNHDA, SQIVND (reference sequence). The CDR3 has 14 amino acids. V lost 1 base and J lost 5; bases outside the gene matches: 1. The CDR3 here is CASSIGTGNNEQFF. Written as DNA, the CDR3 is TGTGCCAGTAGTATAGGGACAGGGAACAATGAGCAGTTCTTC.

CDR3 nucleotide sequence: TGTGCCAGCAGCGTAGGGACTACCTACAATGAGCAGTTCTTC. It specifies CASSVGTTYNEQFF. The chain has TRBV7-3 and TRBJ2-1, with TRBD2 identical over 7 bases. Germline CDR1 and CDR2: SGHTA and FQGTGA. The length of the CDR3 is 14 residues. V gave up 5 bases and J gave up 2 bases; unmatched junction bases: 3.

This chain connects TRBV6-5 to TRBJ2-3; D gene unclear. V lost 0 bases and J 4 bases, leaving 8 bases between the germline ends. This CDR3 region has 14 residues. Germline V gene data show CDR1 as MNHEY and CDR2 as SVGAGI. CDR3 in DNA: TGTGCCAGCAGTTACTCCGCGTTCTCAGATACGCAGTATTTT. Amino acids: CASSYSAFSDTQYF.

J is TRBJ2-1 and V is TRBV9; TRBD2 agrees at 8 bases. CDR1 and CDR2 (germline): SGDLS, YYNGEE. The CDR3 extends over 15 amino acids. The J segment lost 3 bases and the V segment lost 3 bases, leaving 5 bases of the junction unmatched. The CDR3 DNA reads as TGTGCCAGCAGCGCAACTAGCGGAGACTACAATGAGCAGTTCTTC. Translation: CASSATSGDYNEQFF.

The rearrangement joins TRBV7-9 to TRBJ1-1, with a tentative D call TRBD1 (6 bases). The CDR3 is 15 residues long. Germline CDR1 is SEHNR and CDR2 is FQNEAQ (reference sequence). V was clipped by 5 bases and J by 10 bases, with 23 bases between them. CDR3 region: CASSLGVEGGRRAFF. The CDR3 nucleotides are TGTGCCAGCAGCCTCGGAGTGGAAGGGGGTCGGAGAGCTTTCTTT.